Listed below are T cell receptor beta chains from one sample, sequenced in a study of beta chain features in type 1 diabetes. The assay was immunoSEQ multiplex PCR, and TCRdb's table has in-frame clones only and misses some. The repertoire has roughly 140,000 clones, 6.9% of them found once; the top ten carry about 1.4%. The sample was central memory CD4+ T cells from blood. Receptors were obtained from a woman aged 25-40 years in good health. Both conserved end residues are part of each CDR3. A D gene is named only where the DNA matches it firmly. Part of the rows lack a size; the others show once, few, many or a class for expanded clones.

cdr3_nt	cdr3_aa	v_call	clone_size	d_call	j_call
TGCAGCGTTGAGGGGCAGGGGGTAGGGGGGTTAACCACAGATACGCAGTATTTT	CSVEGQGVGGLTTDTQYF	TRBV29-1	few	.	TRBJ2-3
TGTGCCAGCAGTTCGGGACATTTGCTTGGCAAAAACATTCAGTACTTC	CASSSGHLLGKNIQYF	TRBV28	few	.	TRBJ2-4
TGCGCCAGCAGCTTGGTGGCTAGCGGTAGCACAGATACGCAGTATTTT	CASSLVASGSTDTQYF	TRBV5-1	few	TRBD2	TRBJ2-3
TGTGCCAGTAGCGGCCCTAGCGGGATAATCGGGGAGCTGTTTTTT	CASSGPSGIIGELFF	TRBV19	few	TRBD2	TRBJ2-2
TGTGCCAGCTCACAGACAGGGTACGAGCCCCAGCATTTT	CASSQTGYEPQHF	TRBV18	.	TRBD1	TRBJ1-5
TGTGCCAGCAGTTACGGGGGGAATCCCCCCTACGAGCAGTACTTC	CASSYGGNPPYEQYF	TRBV6-5	few	.	TRBJ2-7
TGTGCCAGCAGCTCCGGGACTAGCGGGGCGGGAGAGCAGTACTTC	CASSSGTSGAGEQYF	TRBV13	few	TRBD2	TRBJ2-5
TGTGCCAGTAGCCTCTGGCGGAGCTACGAGCAGTTCTTC	CASSLWRSYEQFF	TRBV19	many	.	TRBJ2-1
TGTGCCAGCAGGGCCACCTTGAACACTGAAGCTTTCTTT	CASRATLNTEAFF	TRBV28	.	.	TRBJ1-1
TGTGCCAGCACACAGGGGGCGGGGGGGGCCAACGTCCTGACTTTC	CASTQGAGGANVLTF	TRBV6-5	.	TRBD1	TRBJ2-6
TGTGCCAGTCACTCCTACAATGAGCAGTTCTTC	CASHSYNEQFF	TRBV7-2	few	.	TRBJ2-1
TGCGCCGGAGGGGGCAATCAGCCCCAGCATTTT	CAGGGNQPQHF	TRBV4-3	.	.	TRBJ1-5
TGTGCCAGCAGTGAGAGTATGGGCAATCAGCCCCAGCATTTT	CASSESMGNQPQHF	TRBV2	.	.	TRBJ1-5
TGTGCCAGCAGCCGGTCCACCCACGAGCAGTACTTC	CASSRSTHEQYF	TRBV7-9	.	.	TRBJ2-7
TGTGCCAGCAGCGAGTATCCCTACGAGCAGTACTTC	CASSEYPYEQYF	TRBV6-6	few	.	TRBJ2-7
TGTGCCAGCTCACCACATAAGAACACTGAAGCTTTCTTT	CASSPHKNTEAFF	TRBV18	.	.	TRBJ1-1
TGCGCCAGCTCTAGCGGGAGTGGGAATGAGCAGTTCTTC	CASSSGSGNEQFF	TRBV5-1	.	TRBD2	TRBJ2-1
TGTGCCAGTAGTCTCACAGGGGGCGATGAGCAGTTCTTC	CASSLTGGDEQFF	TRBV19	.	TRBD1	TRBJ2-1
TGTGCCAGCAGTCACTCGAATGAGCAGTTCTTC	CASSHSNEQFF	TRBV5-4	few	.	TRBJ2-1
TGTGCCAGTAGTATCGAGGGAGGGCCCTACAATGAGCAGTTCTTC	CASSIEGGPYNEQFF	TRBV19	few	TRBD2	TRBJ2-1
TGTGCCAGCAGCCTATTACAGGGTCCCGAGCAGTACTTC	CASSLLQGPEQYF	TRBV28	.	.	TRBJ2-7
TGTGCCAGCAGACGGACCGCGGGCTATGGCTACACCTTC	CASRRTAGYGYTF	TRBV2	.	.	TRBJ1-2
TGTGCCAGCTCACCACAGGGGGCTGTGAGCTCTGGGGCCAACGTCCTGACTTTC	CASSPQGAVSSGANVLTF	TRBV18	many	TRBD1	TRBJ2-6
TGCAGCGTCCCCGGGACACTGAACACTGAAGCTTTCTTT	CSVPGTLNTEAFF	TRBV29-1	many	.	TRBJ1-1
TGTGCCAGCTCCCCGAACAGGGACCTCTATGGCTACACCTTC	CASSPNRDLYGYTF	TRBV18	many	.	TRBJ1-2
TGTGCCTGGAGGGCAGGGGAACTCTACGAGCAGTACTTC	CAWRAGELYEQYF	TRBV30	.	.	TRBJ2-7
TGTGCCAGCAGCCCCGTCTCTGGGACTAGCATACAGCAGCAGTTCTTC	CASSPVSGTSIQQQFF	TRBV7-9	.	TRBD2	TRBJ2-1
TGTGCCAGCAGCTTACACGGGGGAGATACGCAGTATTTT	CASSLHGGDTQYF	TRBV7-9	few	.	TRBJ2-3
TGTGCCGTATCTTTTTGGTCCGGGAGAAAAGATACGCAGTATTTT	CAVSFWSGRKDTQYF	TRBV5-6	few	.	TRBJ2-3
TGTGCCAGCTCATGGGTCGAGGGTGAGCAGTTCTTC	CASSWVEGEQFF	TRBV18	few	.	TRBJ2-1
TGCAGCGTTGAAGGGGGACTAGCGGGATCACAAGATACGCAGTATTTT	CSVEGGLAGSQDTQYF	TRBV29-1	few	TRBD2	TRBJ2-3
TGCGCCAGCAGCCGTTATACCAGCGGGAGGGCCGGGAATGAGCAGTTCTTC	CASSRYTSGRAGNEQFF	TRBV4-3	.	TRBD2	TRBJ2-1
TGTGCCAGCAGTTTAAGGGGGCGCGCCTATGGCTACACCTTC	CASSLRGRAYGYTF	TRBV28	.	TRBD1	TRBJ1-2
TGTGCCAGCAGCTCACAGGGCAGGGAGACCCAGTACTTC	CASSSQGRETQYF	TRBV5-4	.	.	TRBJ2-5
TGTGCCAGTACGACAGGGGGCCAAGGCTTTTATGGCTACACCTTC	CASTTGGQGFYGYTF	TRBV19	.	TRBD1	TRBJ1-2
TGTGCCAGCTCACCACCGAGGACAGGGCCTTACGAGCAGTACTTC	CASSPPRTGPYEQYF	TRBV18	many	TRBD1	TRBJ2-7
TGTGCCAGCAGCTTGCGGCCCAGGGTGCAAAATGAGCAGTTCTTC	CASSLRPRVQNEQFF	TRBV5-6	few	.	TRBJ2-1
TGTGCCAGCAGCGCAGGAGGCGGGGCCAAGGCTTATGAGCAGTTCTTC	CASSAGGGAKAYEQFF	TRBV9	few	.	TRBJ2-1
TGTGCCACCAGCAGCCTGACTTCAACTAATGAAAAACTGTTTTTT	CATSSLTSTNEKLFF	TRBV15	few	.	TRBJ1-4
TGTGCCAGCAGTGAGTTTGGCCCCTTCCTCAATCAGCCCCAGCATTTT	CASSEFGPFLNQPQHF	TRBV2	few	.	TRBJ1-5
TGTGCCAGCAGCCCTATCAGGAGGACTAGCGGGAGCTCCTACGAGCAGTACTTC	CASSPIRRTSGSSYEQYF	TRBV11-2	.	TRBD2	TRBJ2-7
TGTGCCAGCAGCCCCGCCCCGACCAGGAATCAAGCTAATGCTGAAGCTTTCTTT	CASSPAPTRNQANAEAFF	TRBV5-4	few	.	TRBJ1-1
TGTGCCACCAGCAGAAGGACTAGCGACACAGATACGCAGTATTTT	CATSRRTSDTDTQYF	TRBV15	few	TRBD2	TRBJ2-3
TGTGCCAGTAGTATGGGACAGGATACGGGTGAGCAGTTCTTC	CASSMGQDTGEQFF	TRBV19	many	TRBD1	TRBJ2-1
TGTGCCAGCAGCGTAGCAGAAAGCGAGGCTTTCTTT	CASSVAESEAFF	TRBV9	.	.	TRBJ1-1
TGCAGCGTTGTAGAGGACAGGCATTGGGGAAACACCATATATTTT	CSVVEDRHWGNTIYF	TRBV29-1	few	TRBD1	TRBJ1-3
TGCGCCAGCAGCCAAGATGGGAGCTCCTACAATGAGCAGTTCTTC	CASSQDGSSYNEQFF	TRBV4-3	.	.	TRBJ2-1
TGTGCCAGCAGTGAATCTTGGCGGGGGGTAGATGAGCAGTTCTTC	CASSESWRGVDEQFF	TRBV25-1	.	TRBD2	TRBJ2-1
TGCGCCAGCAGCTTGATTGGTCTGGACTACTCGTACGAGCAGTACTTC	CASSLIGLDYSYEQYF	TRBV5-1	few	.	TRBJ2-7
TGTGCCAGCAGCTTGTCTAGCGGGGCCACCGGGGAGCTGTTTTTT	CASSLSSGATGELFF	TRBV5-6	.	TRBD2	TRBJ2-2
TGCGCCAGCAGCTTGGGACAGGGGGCCAATGAGCAGTTCTTC	CASSLGQGANEQFF	TRBV5-1	few	TRBD1	TRBJ2-1
TGTGCCAGCAGACTAGCGGGAGGGTTGGATACGCAGTATTTT	CASRLAGGLDTQYF	TRBV28	many	TRBD2	TRBJ2-3
TGTGCCAGCAGTGTTTTCAGGGTAGAGACCCAGTACTTC	CASSVFRVETQYF	TRBV2	few	.	TRBJ2-5
TGTGCCAGCAAGAGGACAGGGGCTCCTTCCTATGGCTACACCTTC	CASKRTGAPSYGYTF	TRBV2	many	TRBD1	TRBJ1-2
TGCAGCGTTGAAGATCCCCTTGGTGCCGGAGATACGCAGTATTTT	CSVEDPLGAGDTQYF	TRBV29-1	few	.	TRBJ2-3
TGTGCCAGCAGCTTAGCGCAGTGGACAGGGGTTTACCAAGAGACCCAGTACTTC	CASSLAQWTGVYQETQYF	TRBV7-9	many	TRBD1	TRBJ2-5
TGTGCCAGCGGGTGGGGAGACACCGGGGAGCTGTTTTTT	CASGWGDTGELFF	TRBV6-5	few	.	TRBJ2-2
TGTGCCAGCAGCCCCCAGGTTGGCGAGCAGTACTTC	CASSPQVGEQYF	TRBV9	.	.	TRBJ2-7